The 3 T cell receptor beta chains presented below share a single source sample, sequenced in a study of beta chain features in type 1 diabetes. Study observations and caveats: For Type 1 diabetes patients, all four CD4+ subsets carried TCRB CDR3s that were moderately but significantly shorter.

cDNA synthesis used the whole RNA isolate, giving expressed TCRB sequences. Clones were read by immunoSEQ multiplex PCR, and TCRdb kept only the in-frame ones, dropping some. This sample has under 300,000 clones; 16% occur once, and the top ten carry 0.08% to 0.095%. These receptors lack a known antigen. Sequencing was done on a sample of naive CD4+ T cells from blood. All receptors come from a man under 40 with type 1 diabetes.

The chain recombines TRBV6-5 with TRBJ2-7, with TRBD1 matching over 7 bases. The CDR3 spans 15 residues. Trimming cost V 1 base and J 2 bases; bases outside gene matches: 5. Germline CDR1 MNHEY, CDR2 SVGAGI. The CDR3 coding sequence is TGTGCCAGCAGTTACTTCACGACAGGGCCCTACGAGCAGTACTTC. Translated: CASSYFTTGPYEQYF.

The CDR3 nucleotides are TGTGCCACCAGCAGAGATCTGGCTAGCGCAGAGACCCAGTACTTC. Its translation: CATSRDLASAETQYF. The rearrangement joins TRBV15 to TRBJ2-5, with D possibly TRBD2 on 6 matching bases. The CDR3 spans 15 residues. The V and J ends lost 0 bases and 4 bases respectively, with 12 bases between them. Germline values: CDR1 LNHNV, CDR2 YYDKDF (reference sequence).

This clone showed up just a few times. This chain uses TRBV7-9 with TRBJ1-5; the D gene is possibly TRBD1 (5 bases). This CDR3 has 13 amino acids. CDR1 SEHNR and CDR2 FQNEAQ come from the germline V gene (reference sequence). V was cut by 5 bases and J by 5 bases, with 10 bases left in between. The CDR3 DNA reads TGTGCCAGCAGCCATAGAGGGGATCAGCCCCAGCATTTT. As protein: CASSHRGDQPQHF. Drawing the rest from reference TRBV7-9 and TRBJ1-5, the complete variable domain is DTGVSQNPRHKITKRGQNVTFRCDPISEHNRLYWYRQTLGQGPEFLTYFQNEAQLEKSRLLSDRFSAERPKGSFSTLEIQRTEQGDSAMYLCASSHRGDQPQHFGDGTRLSIL.